This TCR beta chain was profiled in a study of metastatic and nonmetastatic thyroid tumors. Study details: Repertoires were compared across blood and tumor or nodule tissue from malignant and benign thyroid patients.

Patients were all untreated before their thyroid surgery. There are many counts of this clone. Its antigen is as yet unknown. CDR1 SGHVS and CDR2 FQNEAQ come from the germline V gene. The CDR3 runs to 13 residues. Trimming took 3 bases from V and 8 from J, leaving 13 bases between them. In the original processing: Clinicopathological groups supplied CDR3 differences that were used to build a distant-metastasis classifier for papillary thyroid cancer. From the PCR reads, TCRdb re-called clones with MiXCR. The V and J calls were not made by the authors but by TCRdb's processing. The sample holds 45,000 or so clones, approximately 4.1% seen once. Whole-study results and caveats: Malignant thyroid tumors reportedly exceeded benign nodules significantly in TCR beta diversity, with the difference appearing in blood and tumor.

The genes are TRBV7-8 and TRBJ1-2; maybe TRBD1 (5 bases). The origin of this receptor is a female donor with papillary thyroid cancer or a benign thyroid nodule (not recorded which). Some clones in this sample may be carry-over from other donors' samples. The sample was blood. The CDR3 nucleotides read TGTGCCAGCAGCTTGGCAGGGCTTGGAGGCTACACCTTC. It specifies CASSLAGLGGYTF.